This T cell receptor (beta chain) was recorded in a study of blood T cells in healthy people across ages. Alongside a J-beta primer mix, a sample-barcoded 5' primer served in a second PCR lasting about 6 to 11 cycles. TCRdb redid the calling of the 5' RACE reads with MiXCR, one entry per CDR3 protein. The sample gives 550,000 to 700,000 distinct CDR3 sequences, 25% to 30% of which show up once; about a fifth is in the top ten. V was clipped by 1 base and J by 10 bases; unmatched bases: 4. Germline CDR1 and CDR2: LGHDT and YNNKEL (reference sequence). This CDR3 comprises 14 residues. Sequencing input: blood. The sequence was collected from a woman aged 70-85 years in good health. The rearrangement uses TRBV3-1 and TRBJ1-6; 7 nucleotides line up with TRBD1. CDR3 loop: CASSQGQGGSPLHF. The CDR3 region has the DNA TGTGCCAGCAGCCAAGGGCAGGGGGGATCACCCCTCCACTTT.